This passage covers 22 T cell receptor beta chains from one sample sequenced in a study of shared clonotypes between healthy human individuals. Measured with immunoSEQ multiplex PCR; TCRdb has only the in-frame clones, and not every one. The table lists millions of clones, about 92% of them singletons. Naive CD8 cells comprised CD45RO-negative, CCR7-positively selected cells, excluding terminally differentiated effector memory CD45RA+ cells. Source material: naive CD8+ T cells from PBMCs. The source of these receptors is a man younger than 35 in good health. Some clones in this sample may be carry-over from other donors' samples.

The chain couples TRBV5-1 to TRBJ1-2; 9 positions agree with TRBD1. The V and J ends lost 1 base and 8 bases, in that order; junction bases with no gene match: 12. CDR1 and CDR2 (germline): SGHRS, YFSETQ. The CDR3 spans 16 residues. This CDR3 reads CASSLSQDRGMVGYTF. The CDR3 DNA is TGCGCCAGCAGCTTGTCCCAGGACAGGGGAATGGTAGGCTACACCTTC. Drawing the rest from reference TRBV5-1 and TRBJ1-2, the complete variable domain is KAGVTQTPRYLIKTRGQQVTLSCSPISGHRSVSWYQQTPGQGLQFLFEYFSETQRNKGNFPGRFSGRQFSNSRSEMNVSTLELGDSALYLCASSLSQDRGMVGYTFGSGTRLTVV.

The rearrangement joins TRBV7-9 to TRBJ2-1; 9 bases are a match to TRBD2. The CDR3 is made up of 14 amino acids. The germline gives CDR1 SEHNR, CDR2 FQNEAQ (reference sequence). V gave up 7 bases and J gave up 7 bases; unmatched junction bases: 8. The CDR3: CASIGGRAGNEQFF. The DNA for the CDR3 is TGTGCCAGCATAGGCGGGAGGGCGGGGAATGAGCAGTTCTTC.

The J gene is TRBJ1-2, the V gene TRBV28, with D unclear. The V end was cut by 4 bases, the J end by 8 bases, with 17 bases between. Germline V CDR1 and CDR2: MDHEN, SYDVKM. The CDR3 contains 14 residues. Written as DNA, the CDR3 is TGTGCCAGCAGTTATACGGATAGTGGAGGCGGCTACACCTTC. This codes for CASSYTDSGGGYTF.

The chain couples TRBV11-2 to TRBJ2-1; D might be TRBD2 (5 bases). Per the germline V gene, CDR1 is SGHAT and CDR2 is FQNNGV. Trimming took off 11 bases at V and 2 bases at J, with 13 bases between the two ends. CDR3 size: 13 residues. The CDR3 sequence is CASGRRAYNEQFF. In nucleotides, the CDR3 is TGTGCCTCAGGACGGCGGGCCTACAATGAGCAGTTCTTC.

This chain joins TRBV30 and TRBJ1-5; D unclear. Trimming removed 4 bases at V and 4 bases at J, with 14 bases between. Germline V gene data show CDR1 as GTSNPN and CDR2 as SVGIG (reference sequence). This CDR3 region has 14 residues. Here the CDR3 DNA reads TGTGCCTGGACTCCCGACAAGGCGAATCAGCCCCAGCATTTT. The encoded protein is CAWTPDKANQPQHF.

This rearrangement joins TRBV18 to TRBJ1-5, with TRBD1 as a possible D gene (5 bases). The V and J ends lost 3 bases and 0 bases respectively, with 15 bases between them. CDR1 is KGHSH and CDR2 is LQKENI in the germline V gene. This CDR3 has 17 residues. The CDR3 reads CASSPDDSYYSNQPQHF. The CDR3 nucleotides are TGTGCCAGCTCACCCGATGACAGTTATTATAGCAATCAGCCCCAGCATTTT.

The chain combines TRBV7-6 with TRBJ2-1, with 10 bases aligning to TRBD2. Germline CDR1 reads SGHVS; CDR2 reads FNYEAQ. This CDR3 has 16 residues. J was trimmed by 4 bases and V by 1 base; bases with no gene match: 4. The CDR3 DNA sequence: TGTGCCAGCAGCTTAGGGCCTAGCGGGGGTTACAATGAGCAGTTCTTC. Protein sequence: CASSLGPSGGYNEQFF.

The CDR3 reads CASPGETQYF. CDR3 bases: TGTGCCAGCCCTGGGGAGACCCAGTACTTC. The rearrangement joins TRBV11-1 to TRBJ2-5, with no clear D. The CDR3 sequence is 10 residues long. Germline assignment: CDR1 SGHAT and CDR2 FQDESV (reference sequence). V was pared by 8 bases and J by 5 bases, with 6 bases between.

This rearrangement joins TRBV7-7 to TRBJ2-2, with 11 bases matching TRBD2. Germline CDR1 SSHAT, CDR2 FNYEAQ (reference sequence). The CDR3 consists of 16 residues. The V and J ends lost 5 bases and 1 base, in that order; junction bases with no gene match: 3. The CDR3 nucleotides are TGTGCCAGCAGCATGGGACTAGCGGAGAACACCGGGGAGCTGTTTTTT. Translation gives CASSMGLAENTGELFF.

DNA of the CDR3: TGTGCCATCGGACAGAGAAAAAAACTGTTTTTT. Its translation: CAIGQRKKLFF. The chain joins TRBV10-3 to TRBJ1-4; D possibly corresponds to TRBD1 (6 bases). The CDR3 covers 11 residues. Trimming pared 8 bases from V and 9 bases from J, leaving 10 bases between. Germline loops: CDR1 ENHRY, CDR2 SYGVKD.

V gene TRBV29-1 combines with J gene TRBJ2-7, with a weak D call TRBD1 (6 bases). Germline lookup yields CDR1 SQVTM and CDR2 ANQGSEA. The CDR3 runs 10 residues. The ends were cut back, 7 bases at V and 5 bases at J, with 9 bases in the middle. CDR3 in amino acids: CSAWDNEQYF. The CDR3 DNA reads TGCAGCGCCTGGGACAACGAGCAGTACTTC.

The chain is built from TRBV28 and TRBJ2-3; 7 positions match TRBD2. The CDR3 runs 17 residues. CDR1 MDHEN and CDR2 SYDVKM come from the germline V gene. V shed 3 bases, J shed 1 base, and the junction held 10 bases outside the gene matches. CDR3 in DNA: TGTGCCAGCAGTTTCCCCAACTTAGCGGGTGGCACAGATACGCAGTATTTT. Protein product: CASSFPNLAGGTDTQYF. The full variable domain, in which reference TRBV28 and TRBJ2-3 provide the parts outside the CDR3, is DVKVTQSSRYLVKRTGEKVFLECVQDMDHENMFWYRQDPGLGLRLIYFSYDVKMKEKGDIPEGYSVSREKKERFSLILESASTNQTSMYLCASSFPNLAGGTDTQYFGPGTRLTVL.

This chain joins TRBV7-6 and TRBJ2-7; the D gene is possibly TRBD2 (5 bases). V lost 1 base, J lost 7 bases, and 14 bases lay in between. CDR1 and CDR2 (germline): SGHVS, FNYEAQ. There are 14 residues in the CDR3. The chain's CDR3 is CASSLGLGRWEQYF. In DNA form, the CDR3 reads TGTGCCAGCAGCTTAGGGTTAGGGAGATGGGAGCAGTACTTC.

The chain couples TRBV19 to TRBJ2-7; D not certain. There are 16 residues in the CDR3. The V end lost 6 bases, the J end lost 6 bases, and 24 bases lay between the germline ends. Germline lookup yields CDR1 LNHDA and CDR2 SQIVND (reference sequence). CDR3 sequence: CASSRIETPTLAEQYF. The CDR3 DNA reads as TGTGCCAGTAGCAGAATCGAAACCCCGACACTGGCCGAGCAGTACTTC.

The chain couples TRBV27 to TRBJ1-2, with D perhaps matching TRBD1 (6 bases). Germline CDR1 MNHEY, CDR2 SMNVEV (reference sequence). V was trimmed by 0 bases and J by 1 base, leaving 15 bases between them. CDR3 length: 17 residues. CDR3 sequence: CASSLSWGHSGNYGYTF. CDR3 coding DNA: TGTGCCAGCAGTTTATCGTGGGGACACTCCGGTAACTATGGCTACACCTTC.

CDR3 sequence (DNA): TGTGCCAGCAGTCCCCCATCTTACAGGGACAGGGGAAACACCATATATTTT. It translates to CASSPPSYRDRGNTIYF. The chain has TRBV27 and TRBJ1-3, with 8 bases lining up with TRBD1. Germline V gene sequence: CDR1 MNHEY, CDR2 SMNVEV (reference sequence). After removal of 5 bases from V and 4 bases from J, the junction contained 13 bases not matched to a gene. CDR3 length: 17 residues.

V gene TRBV10-3 combines with J gene TRBJ2-4; either TRBD1 or TRBD2 may supply D (5 bases each). This CDR3 is built from 15 residues. Trimming took 3 bases from V and 8 from J, leaving 17 bases between them. The germline CDR1 and CDR2 sequences are ENHRY and SYGVKD. CDR3 nucleotides: TGTGCCATCAGTGATCTGGGGGACCCGGGCGACATTCAGTACTTC. It translates to CAISDLGDPGDIQYF.

The chain recombines TRBV25-1 with TRBJ1-1, with 8 bases that match TRBD1. Unmatched junction bases numbered 5, after V lost 8 bases and J lost 0 bases. The CDR3 totals 14 residues. Germline CDR1 reads MGHDK; CDR2 reads SYGVNS. Written as DNA, the CDR3 is TGTGCCAGCTCCCCGACAGGGGTGAACACTGAAGCTTTCTTT. Protein product: CASSPTGVNTEAFF.

In the case of this clone: This sample also contains other DNA sequences that code for the same CDR3. The V and J genes are TRBV9 and TRBJ2-7; D uncertain. This CDR3 comprises 14 residues. Germline assignment: CDR1 SGDLS and CDR2 YYNGEE. Trimming shortened V by 0 bases and J by 2 bases, and 9 bases separated the two germline ends. CDR3 residues: CASSVGVGAYEQYF. The CDR3 DNA sequence: TGTGCCAGCAGCGTAGGTGTAGGAGCCTACGAGCAGTACTTC.

V gene TRBV28 combines with J gene TRBJ2-5; 8 bases match TRBD1. Losses at the gene ends were 5 bases for V and 6 bases for J; bases not matched to a gene: 8. CDR1 is MDHEN, CDR2 SYDVKM, per germline. CDR3 size: 14 residues. For the CDR3, the DNA is TGTGCCAGCAGTACCGACAGGGGAGGAAAGACCCAGTACTTC. Its translation: CASSTDRGGKTQYF.

Of note for this clone: Other DNA sequences from this sample encode an identical CDR3 as well. The rearrangement links TRBV9 to TRBJ2-4; D not resolved. The V end lost 4 bases, the J end lost 7 bases, and 12 bases lay between the germline ends. The CDR3 has 13 residues. Germline CDR1 is SGDLS and CDR2 is YYNGEE. The CDR3 DNA follows: TGTGCCAGCAGCCCCGGGTCGAAGAACATTCAGTACTTC. Encoded protein: CASSPGSKNIQYF. The full variable domain, in which reference TRBV9 and TRBJ2-4 provide the parts outside the CDR3, is DSGVTQTPKHLITATGQRVTLRCSPRSGDLSVYWYQQSLDQGLQFLIQYYNGEERAKGNILERFSAQQFPDLHSELNLSSLELGDSALYFCASSPGSKNIQYFGAGTRLSVL.

On this clone: A read error may produce the germline difference seen at one junction end. The chain uses TRBV7-9 and TRBJ1-1; D unresolved. CDR1 SEHNR and CDR2 FQNEAQ come from the germline V gene (reference sequence). The CDR3 contains 9 residues. CDR3 DNA sequence: TGTGCCAGCAGCTCCCCTCTGATATTT. It specifies CASSSPLIF.